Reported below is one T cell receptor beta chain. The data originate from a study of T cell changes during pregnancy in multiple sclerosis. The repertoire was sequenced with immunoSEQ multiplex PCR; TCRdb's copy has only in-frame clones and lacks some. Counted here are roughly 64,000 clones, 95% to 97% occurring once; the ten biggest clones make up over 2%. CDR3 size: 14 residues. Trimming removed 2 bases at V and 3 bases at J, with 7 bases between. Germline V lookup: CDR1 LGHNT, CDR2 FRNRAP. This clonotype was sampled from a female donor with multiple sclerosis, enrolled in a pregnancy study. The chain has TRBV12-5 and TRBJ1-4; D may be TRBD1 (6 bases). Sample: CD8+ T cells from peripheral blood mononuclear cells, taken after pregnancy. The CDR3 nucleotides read TGTGCTAGTGGTTTGCAGGGGCCTAATGAAAAACTGTTTTTT. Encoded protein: CASGLQGPNEKLFF.